The rows below give T cell receptor beta chains drawn from one sample of a study of cytomegalovirus exposure and HLA in healthy donors. Profiled with immunoSEQ multiplex PCR; TCRdb holds only in-frame clones, not every one. The table lists approximately 280,000 clones, about 86% of them singletons. The material sequenced was PBMCs. These receptors were obtained from a woman younger than 35 in good health and CMV-seronegative. CDR3s include the opening cysteine and the closing phenylalanine or tryptophan. D genes are given only for firm matches. Some rows have no size entry. The others give once, few or many, or a class for an expanded clone.

CDR3aa	CDR3nt	abundance	d_gene	v_gene	j_gene
CASSLKAGAMYEQYF	TGTGCCAGCAGTTTGAAGGCGGGGGCTATGTACGAGCAGTACTTC	NA	NA	TRBV27	TRBJ2-7
CASSLAGTGRNQPQHF	TGTGCCAGCAGCTTGGCCGGGACAGGGCGCAATCAGCCCCAGCATTTT	NA	TRBD1	TRBV7-9	TRBJ1-5
CASKSEQTYGYTF	TGCGCCAGCAAGTCAGAACAGACCTATGGCTACACCTTC	NA	NA	TRBV5-1	TRBJ1-2
CASHGSTAPYSNQPQHF	TGTGCCAGCCACGGATCTACAGCTCCATATAGCAATCAGCCCCAGCATTTT	NA	NA	TRBV28	TRBJ1-5
CASSFSGALQPQHF	TGTGCCAGCAGCTTTTCAGGGGCACTTCAGCCCCAGCATTTT	NA	NA	TRBV14	TRBJ1-5
CASSSLAEAYEQYF	TGCGCCAGCAGCAGCCTAGCGGAAGCCTACGAGCAGTACTTC	few	TRBD2	TRBV5-1	TRBJ2-7
CASTIRQGRSTDTQYF	TGTGCCAGCACCATAAGGCAGGGAAGGAGCACAGATACGCAGTATTTT	NA	NA	TRBV6-6	TRBJ2-3
CASSSRHHTYEQYF	TGCGCCAGCAGCTCACGACATCATACCTACGAGCAGTACTTC	NA	NA	TRBV5-1	TRBJ2-7
CASSLLFRGRHTEAFF	TGTGCCAGCAGTTTATTATTCCGGGGAAGGCACACTGAAGCTTTCTTT	NA	NA	TRBV28	TRBJ1-1
CSGGTSGIEQFF	TGCAGCGGCGGGACTAGCGGGATTGAGCAGTTCTTC	NA	TRBD2	TRBV29-1	TRBJ2-1
CASSLNQGHNYGYTF	TGTGCCAGCAGCCTCAACCAGGGCCACAACTATGGCTACACCTTC	NA	NA	TRBV7-2	TRBJ1-2
CASSWDRPNTEAFF	TGTGCCAGCAGTTGGGACAGACCGAACACTGAAGCTTTCTTT	NA	TRBD1	TRBV6-6	TRBJ1-1
CASSLSPQVYYGYTF	TGTGCCAGCAGCTTGTCTCCCCAGGTCTACTATGGCTACACCTTC	NA	NA	TRBV5-4	TRBJ1-2
CASGLQPAGNTIYF	TGTGCTAGTGGTTTACAGCCCGCCGGAAACACCATATATTTT	NA	NA	TRBV12-5	TRBJ1-3
CASSQGTGPYEQYF	TGTGCCAGCAGCCAGGGGACAGGACCCTACGAGCAGTACTTC	NA	TRBD1	TRBV7-8	TRBJ2-7
CASSYSTRGSSYEQYF	TGCGCCAGCAGTTATTCAACCCGAGGTTCCTCCTACGAGCAGTACTTC	NA	NA	TRBV4-1	TRBJ2-7
CASSFPGGFYEQYF	TGTGCCAGCAGCTTCCCAGGGGGGTTCTACGAGCAGTACTTC	NA	NA	TRBV5-8	TRBJ2-7
CASSAVTAVSPLHF	TGTGCCAGCAGCGCTGTCACTGCGGTATCACCCCTCCACTTT	NA	NA	TRBV9	TRBJ1-6
CASSLAVGAGNTIYF	TGTGCCAGCAGCTTAGCGGTCGGGGCTGGAAACACCATATATTTT	NA	NA	TRBV7-2	TRBJ1-3
CASSYFDRVSSEQYF	TGTGCCAGCAGTTACTTTGACAGGGTATCCTCCGAGCAGTACTTC	once	TRBD1	TRBV6-5	TRBJ2-7
CASSRQGTPGLAGVMNEQFF	TGCGCCAGCAGCCGACAGGGGACACCGGGACTAGCGGGAGTAATGAATGAGCAGTTCTTC	NA	TRBD2	TRBV5-1	TRBJ2-1
CASSPSLAGTYNEQFF	TGTGCCAGCAGTCCGTCACTAGCGGGGACCTACAATGAGCAGTTCTTC	NA	TRBD2	TRBV27	TRBJ2-1
CASSDTGGFYNEQFF	TGCGCCAGCAGCGATACAGGGGGGTTTTACAATGAGCAGTTCTTC	NA	TRBD1	TRBV5-1	TRBJ2-1
CASSLLGGLNEKLFF	TGTGCCAGCAGTTTATTAGGAGGGCTTAATGAAAAACTGTTTTTT	NA	NA	TRBV27	TRBJ1-4
CASSYRRGSTDTQYF	TGTGCCAGCAGTTACCGCAGGGGGAGCACAGATACGCAGTATTTT	NA	TRBD1	TRBV6-5	TRBJ2-3
CASSHGTGAYEQYF	TGCGCCAGCAGCCACGGGACAGGAGCCTACGAGCAGTACTTC	NA	TRBD1	TRBV4-3	TRBJ2-7
CASSEGQGISGYTF	TGTGCCAGCAGTGAGGGACAGGGGATATCCGGCTACACCTTC	NA	TRBD1	TRBV6-4	TRBJ1-2
CASSLTGQGFWEQYF	TGTGCCAGCAGCCTTACGGGACAGGGGTTTTGGGAGCAGTACTTC	once	TRBD1	TRBV27	TRBJ2-7
CASSQDPGQENQPQHF	TGTGCCAGCAGCCAAGACCCGGGACAAGAAAATCAGCCCCAGCATTTT	NA	NA	TRBV4-2	TRBJ1-5
CASSEGNSGNTIYF	TGTGCCAGCAGTGAAGGTAACTCTGGAAACACCATATATTTT	NA	NA	TRBV2	TRBJ1-3
CAWSKTGGTEAFF	TGTGCCTGGAGTAAGACAGGGGGCACTGAAGCTTTCTTT	once	TRBD1	TRBV30	TRBJ1-1
CACQGANTEAFF	TGTGCCTGCCAGGGCGCGAACACTGAAGCTTTCTTT	NA	NA	TRBV30	TRBJ1-1